This TCR beta chain was retrieved from a study of blood T cell repertoires in COVID-19. Study summary: COVID-19 samples collected from the United States, Italy and Spain covered acute and convalescent phases. The analysed material was cDNA or gDNA that came from T cells, B-cell-depleted T cells, or PBMCs.

Measured with immunoSEQ multiplex PCR; TCRdb has only the in-frame clones, and not every one. Of 300,000 or so clones listed, just under 90% were seen once; the top ten hold less than 3.5%. Participants' own reports of clinical history determined their cohort assignment. Individuals in the exposed group had encountered a COVID-19 case within 2 weeks preceding study entry. Deletions cut 5 bases from V and 3 bases from J, with 14 bases between. The CDR3 extends over 14 amino acids. Looked up from germline, CDR1 is MNHEY and CDR2 is SVGEGT. The chain carries TRBV6-2 or TRBV6-3 and TRBJ2-7; D may be TRBD1 (6 bases). The clonotype originates from a woman aged 45 to 65 who had been exposed to COVID-19. Specimen: PBMCs or T cells enriched from blood (not recorded which). The chain's CDR3 is CASSAHGTNYEQYF. CDR3 nucleotide sequence: TGTGCCAGCAGTGCCCACGGGACAAACTACGAGCAGTACTTC.